The 19 T cell receptor beta chains given below trace back to one sample, sequenced in a study of control samples from healthy donors and cancer patients. Data came from immunoSEQ multiplex PCR; TCRdb stores just in-frame clones and leaves some out. The repertoire holds fewer than 85,000 clones, with roughly 92% as singletons. Sequencing was performed on blood. The receptor set was obtained from a woman aged 55-70 years in good health.

V and J are TRBV6-5 and TRBJ2-7, with D tentatively TRBD2 (6 bases). The CDR3 runs 15 residues. The V end lost 6 bases, the J end lost 1 base, and 16 bases lay between the germline ends. Germline V gene sequence: CDR1 MNHEY, CDR2 SVGAGI. In nucleotides, the CDR3 is TGTGCCAGCAGAATCCGGGGGAGCGCGTCCTACGAGCAGTACTTC. Translation gives CASRIRGSASYEQYF.

This chain joins TRBV28 and TRBJ2-1; 9 bases match TRBD1. J was trimmed by 3 bases and V by 7 bases; bases with no gene match: 4. Germline V CDR1 and CDR2: MDHEN, SYDVKM. The CDR3 is 14 residues long. The CDR3 DNA reads as TGTGCCAGCAATCAGGGACAGGGCTACAATGAGCAGTTCTTC. This gives the protein CASNQGQGYNEQFF.

The chain links TRBV2 to TRBJ1-5; D gene ambiguous. Trimming pared 6 bases from V and 5 bases from J, leaving 14 bases between. The CDR3 extends over 14 amino acids. The V gene's germline CDR1 is SNHLY and CDR2 FYNNEI. CDR3 bases: TGTGCCAGCAGACGCCAACAAAATTATCAGCCCCAGCATTTT. This sequence encodes CASRRQQNYQPQHF.

The chain links TRBV21-1 to TRBJ1-1; TRBD1, as called in the table, went unchecked against the DNA. TRBV21-1 is deemed a pseudogene. This CDR3 is built from 16 residues. The CDR3 is CASSKVRDRWDTEAFF. Here the CDR3 DNA reads TGTGCCAGCAGCAAAGTAAGGGACAGGTGGGACACTGAAGCTTTCTTT.

This clone was counted a few times. The chain employs TRBV19 and TRBJ2-7; maybe TRBD1 (6 bases). The germline V and J ends were trimmed by 4 bases and 0 bases, with 7 bases remaining between them. The CDR3 spans 13 residues. Germline loops: CDR1 LNHDA, CDR2 SQIVND (reference sequence). The CDR3 is CASSTDSSYEQYF. Written as DNA, the CDR3 is TGTGCCAGTAGTACGGACAGCTCCTACGAGCAGTACTTC.

This chain links TRBV19 with TRBJ1-2; D is unresolved. Trimming stripped 5 bases from V and 4 bases from J, with 11 bases between. This CDR3 is 13 amino acids long. CDR1 is LNHDA, CDR2 SQIVND, per germline (reference sequence). The CDR3 is CASSPGNFYGYTF. DNA of the CDR3: TGTGCCAGTAGTCCCGGGAACTTCTATGGCTACACCTTC.

The chain combines TRBV6-6 with TRBJ2-1, with 8 bases fitting TRBD2. CDR1 and CDR2 (germline): MNHNY, SVGAGI (reference sequence). The V segment lost 6 bases and the J segment 15 bases; nucleotides outside the gene matches: 16. This CDR3 region has 14 residues. The CDR3 DNA follows: TGTGCCAGCAGCTACGACTATGGCGGGAGGAGTCGGTTCTTC. Amino acid sequence: CASSYDYGGRSRFF.

The rearrangement links TRBV27 to TRBJ1-5; TRBD1 might be the D (5 bases). V dropped 8 bases and J dropped 3 bases, with 20 bases sitting between them. The germline gives CDR1 MNHEY, CDR2 SMNVEV (reference sequence). The CDR3 is 16 amino acids. CDR3 sequence: CASGPLDSSFNQPQHF. CDR3 nucleotides: TGTGCCAGCGGACCCCTCGACAGTTCCTTCAATCAGCCCCAGCATTTT.

J is TRBJ1-2 and V is TRBV21-1. TRBV21-1 is listed as a pseudogene. The CDR3 contains 11 residues. The CDR3 DNA follows: TGTGCCAGCCCCCGGCTCTATGGCTACACCTTC. Translating gives CASPRLYGYTF.

This clone was observed once. This chain connects TRBV21-1 to TRBJ1-1. TRBV21-1 is listed as a pseudogene. This CDR3 has 13 residues. The CDR3 DNA follows: TGTGCCAGCAGCAAAGGTGAGGACGGTAAAGCTTTCTTT. The encoded protein is CASSKGEDGKAFF.

The chain combines TRBV24-1 with TRBJ1-2; 11 nucleotides align to TRBD1. The CDR3 runs 16 residues. V shed 3 bases and J 7 bases; nucleotides not matched to a gene: 9. The germline CDR1 and CDR2 sequences are KGHDR and SFDVKD. The CDR3 sequence: CATSDGGDRGASGYTF. CDR3 coding DNA: TGTGCCACCAGTGATGGCGGGGACAGGGGGGCGAGTGGCTACACCTTC.

The gene calls are TRBV4-3 and TRBJ2-3; 9 nucleotides align to TRBD2. The V segment lost 5 bases and the J segment 5 bases; nucleotides outside the gene matches: 11. The germline gives CDR1 LGHNA, CDR2 YSLEER. The CDR3 spans 16 residues. CDR3 loop: CASSSSSGGSGDTQYF. The CDR3 coding sequence is TGCGCCAGCAGCTCCAGTAGCGGGGGCTCTGGAGATACGCAGTATTTT.

This clone was recorded only once. This chain joins TRBV20-1 and TRBJ2-3; D unclear. The CDR3 is 11 residues long. V was pared by 1 base and J by 6 bases, with 5 bases between. Germline CDR1 DFQATT, CDR2 SNEGSKA (reference sequence). Written as DNA, the CDR3 is TGCAGTGCTAGAGTGGGGGATACGCAGTATTTT. Its protein product is CSARVGDTQYF.

The rearrangement joins TRBV7-9 to TRBJ2-5; 13 bases line up with TRBD2. There are 16 residues in the CDR3. J lost 5 bases, V lost 4 bases, and 7 bases had no gene match. Germline V gene sequence: CDR1 SEHNR, CDR2 FQNEAQ (reference sequence). The CDR3 DNA reads as TGTGCCAGCAGCTCCGGGACTAGCGGGACTCGGGAGACCCAGTACTTC. Its translation is CASSSGTSGTRETQYF.

The rearrangement joins TRBV4-1 to TRBJ2-6; D perhaps matches TRBD1 (6 bases). This CDR3 has 19 residues. V was pared by 2 bases and J by 0 bases, with 17 bases between. Germline CDR1 reads MGHRA; CDR2 reads YSYEKL. The CDR3 DNA follows: TGCGCCAGCAGCCAAATGTTTGGGACAACTCACTCTGGGGCCAACGTCCTGACTTTC. This codes for CASSQMFGTTHSGANVLTF.

Concerning this clone itself: This sample includes further DNA sequences coding for the same CDR3. The chain joins TRBV11-2 to TRBJ2-3; D not resolved. The CDR3 runs 15 residues. V was cut by 1 base and J by 0 bases, with 8 bases left in between. The V gene's germline CDR1 is SGHAT and CDR2 FQNNGV. CDR3: CASSLGQTSTDTQYF. CDR3 DNA sequence: TGTGCCAGCAGCTTAGGTCAAACAAGCACAGATACGCAGTATTTT. Drawing the rest from reference TRBV11-2 and TRBJ2-3, the complete variable domain is EAGVAQSPRYKIIEKRQSVAFWCNPISGHATLYWYQQILGQGPKLLIQFQNNGVVDDSQLPKDRFSAERLKGVDSTLKIQPAKLEDSAVYLCASSLGQTSTDTQYFGPGTRLTVL.

V and J are TRBV9 and TRBJ1-2; no firm D call. This CDR3 contains 16 residues. The V and J ends lost 0 bases and 0 bases respectively, with 12 bases between them. Germline V gene lookup returns CDR1 SGDLS and CDR2 YYNGEE. In DNA form, the CDR3 reads TGTGCCAGCAGCGTAGGGGTCACCGCCTCTAACTATGGCTACACCTTC. Its protein product is CASSVGVTASNYGYTF. Drawing the rest from reference TRBV9 and TRBJ1-2, the complete variable domain is DSGVTQTPKHLITATGQRVTLRCSPRSGDLSVYWYQQSLDQGLQFLIQYYNGEERAKGNILERFSAQQFPDLHSELNLSSLELGDSALYFCASSVGVTASNYGYTFGSGTRLTVV.

Remarks on this clone: In the same sample, other DNA sequences code for this CDR3. The chain links TRBV7-9 to TRBJ1-1, with unresolved D. From germline, CDR1 is SEHNR and CDR2 FQNEAQ (reference sequence). Trimming pared 1 base from V and 1 base from J, leaving 4 bases between. The CDR3 loop spans 13 amino acids. The CDR3: CASSLERNTEAFF. The DNA for the CDR3 is TGTGCCAGCAGCTTAGAGCGGAACACTGAAGCTTTCTTT.

V is TRBV9 and J is TRBJ1-5; no definite D call. The germline V gene encodes CDR1 SGDLS and CDR2 YYNGEE. Trimming removed 0 bases at V and 6 bases at J, with 13 bases between. CDR3 length: 15 residues. The CDR3 loop reads CASSVGIGSTQPQHF. The CDR3 DNA reads TGTGCCAGCAGCGTAGGCATAGGGTCGACTCAGCCCCAGCATTTT.